This T cell receptor beta chain was captured in a study of blood T cell repertoires in COVID-19. In the study overall: Sites in the United States, Italy and Spain provided acute and convalescent COVID-19 samples. Nucleic acid was either cDNA or gDNA, and it came from T cells, B-cell-depleted T cells, or PBMCs.

V dropped 4 bases and J dropped 0; count of bases not matched to a gene: 3. The CDR3 covers 16 residues. Looked up from germline, CDR1 is LGHNA and CDR2 is YNFKEQ. Authors' processing steps: How many nucleated cells were present was estimated from reference gene primer amplification. Sequenced by immunoSEQ multiplex PCR; TCRdb stores in-frame clones only, minus some. D and trimming come from the DNA, and the V and J calls and clone size come from that table. The sample has some 100,000 clones, around 80% seen once. The chain links TRBV4-2 to TRBJ1-5, with 10 nucleotides matching TRBD1. This TCR was sampled from a man aged 50-60 years with active or convalescent COVID-19. The sample comprised peripheral blood. DNA of the CDR3: TGTGCCAGCAGCCCTGGGACAGGGGATAGCAATCAGCCCCAGCATTTT. This gives the protein CASSPGTGDSNQPQHF.